This entry is about one T cell receptor beta chain. The sample belongs to a study of blood T cell repertoires in COVID-19. Libraries were prepared by immunoSEQ multiplex PCR; TCRdb keeps only in-frame clonotypes and omits some of them. This table holds approximately 200,000 clones, over 75% found once. Germline lookup yields CDR1 SGHVS and CDR2 FQNEAQ. The CDR3 has 14 amino acids. Trimming stripped 1 base from V and 3 bases from J, with 9 bases between. The V gene is TRBV7-8, the J gene TRBJ1-2; D not certain. The clonotype was recovered from a man aged 55 to 69 with acute or convalescent COVID-19. Sequenced input: peripheral blood. The DNA for the CDR3 is TGTGCCAGCAGCTTAGGTGGGCACGACTATGGCTACACCTTC. This codes for CASSLGGHDYGYTF.